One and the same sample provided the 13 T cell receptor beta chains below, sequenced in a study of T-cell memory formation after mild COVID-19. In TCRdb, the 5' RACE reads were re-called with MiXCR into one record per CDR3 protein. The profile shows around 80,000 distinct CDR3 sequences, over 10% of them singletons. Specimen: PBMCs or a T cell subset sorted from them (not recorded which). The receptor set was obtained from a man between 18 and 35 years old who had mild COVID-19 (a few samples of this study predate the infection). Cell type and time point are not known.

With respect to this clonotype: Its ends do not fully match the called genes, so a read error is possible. CDR3 nucleotide sequence: TGTGCCAGCAGCTTAGGGTCTATGGGGGCCTATTATTCACCCCTCCACTTT. Translation gives CASSLGSMGAYYSPLHF. The chain recombines TRBV7-8 with TRBJ1-6, with D maybe TRBD1 (6 bases). The CDR3 is made up of 17 amino acids. Germline assignment: CDR1 SGHVS and CDR2 FQNEAQ.

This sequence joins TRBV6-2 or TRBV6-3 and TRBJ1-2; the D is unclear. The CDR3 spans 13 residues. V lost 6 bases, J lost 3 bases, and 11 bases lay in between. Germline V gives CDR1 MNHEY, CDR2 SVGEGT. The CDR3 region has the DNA TGTGCCAGCAGCCGTACAGATTACTATGGCTACACCTTC. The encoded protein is CASSRTDYYGYTF.

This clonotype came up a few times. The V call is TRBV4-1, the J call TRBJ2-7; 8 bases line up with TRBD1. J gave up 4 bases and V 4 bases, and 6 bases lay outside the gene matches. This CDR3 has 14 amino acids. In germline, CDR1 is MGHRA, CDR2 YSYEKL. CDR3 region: CASSLGQGTYEQYV. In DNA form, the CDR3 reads TGCGCCAGCAGCCTTGGACAGGGAACGTACGAGCAGTACGTC.

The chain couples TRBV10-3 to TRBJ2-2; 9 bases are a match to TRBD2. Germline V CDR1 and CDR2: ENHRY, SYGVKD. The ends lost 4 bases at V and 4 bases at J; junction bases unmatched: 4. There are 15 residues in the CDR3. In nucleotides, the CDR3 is TGTGCCATCAGTGGCGAGACTAGCGGCACCGGGGAGCTGTTTTTT. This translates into CAISGETSGTGELFF.

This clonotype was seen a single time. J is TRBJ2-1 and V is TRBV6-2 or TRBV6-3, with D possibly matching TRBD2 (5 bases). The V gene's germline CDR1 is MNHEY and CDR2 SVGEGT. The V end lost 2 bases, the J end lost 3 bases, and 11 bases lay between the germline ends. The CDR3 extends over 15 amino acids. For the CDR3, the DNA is TGTGCCAGCAGTTACCGAGGGATTCGCTACAATGAGCAGTTCTTC. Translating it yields CASSYRGIRYNEQFF.

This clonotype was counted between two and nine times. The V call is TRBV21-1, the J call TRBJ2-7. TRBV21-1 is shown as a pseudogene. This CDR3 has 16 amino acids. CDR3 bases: TGTGCCAGCAGCAAAGAAGTAAGGTGGGGTTCCTACGAGCAGTACGTC. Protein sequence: CASSKEVRWGSYEQYV.

The CDR3 DNA reads TGTGCCACCGTGGACCGTCCCTCTGGGGCCAACGTCCTGACTTTC. Encoded protein: CATVDRPSGANVLTF. The rearrangement joins TRBV10-3 to TRBJ2-6; D is ambiguous. Germline-derived CDR1 and CDR2 are ENHRY and SYGVKD. This CDR3 is built from 15 residues. With 10 bases removed from V and 0 bases from J, the gap between germline ends came to 13 bases.

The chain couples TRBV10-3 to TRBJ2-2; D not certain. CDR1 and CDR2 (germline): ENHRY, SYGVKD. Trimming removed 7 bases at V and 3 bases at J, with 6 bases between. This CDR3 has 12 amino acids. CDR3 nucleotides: TGTGCCATCAATAGGGACACCGGGGAGCTGTTTTTT. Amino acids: CAINRDTGELFF.

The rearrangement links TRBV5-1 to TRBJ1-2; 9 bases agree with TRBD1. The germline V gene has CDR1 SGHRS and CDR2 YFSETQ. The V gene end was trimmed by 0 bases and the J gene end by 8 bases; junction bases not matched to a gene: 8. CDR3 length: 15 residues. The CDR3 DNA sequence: TGCGCCAGCAGCTTGGAGGGACAGGGATTGAGGGGCTACACCTTC. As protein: CASSLEGQGLRGYTF.

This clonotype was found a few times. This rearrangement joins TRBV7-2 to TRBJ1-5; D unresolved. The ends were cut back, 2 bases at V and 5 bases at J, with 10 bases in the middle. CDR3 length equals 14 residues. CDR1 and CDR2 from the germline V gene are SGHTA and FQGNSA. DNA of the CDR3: TGTGCCAGCAGCTTACTCCTCGGCGATCAGCCCCAGCATTTT. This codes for CASSLLLGDQPQHF.

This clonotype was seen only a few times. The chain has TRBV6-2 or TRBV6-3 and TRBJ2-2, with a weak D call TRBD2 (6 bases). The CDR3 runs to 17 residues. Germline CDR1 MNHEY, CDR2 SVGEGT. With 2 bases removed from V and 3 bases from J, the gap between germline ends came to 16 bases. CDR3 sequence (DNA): TGTGCCAGCAGTTACGGAGGGGAAAGTTTGTACACCGGGGAGCTGTTTTTT. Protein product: CASSYGGESLYTGELFF.

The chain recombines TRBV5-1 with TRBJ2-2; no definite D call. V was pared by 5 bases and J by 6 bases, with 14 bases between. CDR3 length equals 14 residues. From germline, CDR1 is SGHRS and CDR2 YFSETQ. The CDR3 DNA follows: TGCGCCAGCAGTCCCGGGTCAGGCTCCGGGGAGCTGTTTTTT. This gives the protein CASSPGSGSGELFF.

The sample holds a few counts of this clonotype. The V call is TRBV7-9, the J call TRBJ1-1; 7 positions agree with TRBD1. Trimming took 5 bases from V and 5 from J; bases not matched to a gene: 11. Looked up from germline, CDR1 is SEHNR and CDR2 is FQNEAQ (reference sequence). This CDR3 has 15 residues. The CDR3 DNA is TGTGCCAGCAGCCATACTACAGGGGAATGGACTGAAGCTTTCTTT. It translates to CASSHTTGEWTEAFF.